The clone carrying this TCR beta chain was seen repeatedly, ten times or more. The antigen is not known. Germline V gene sequence: CDR1 LNHNV, CDR2 YYDKDF (reference sequence). The CDR3 is 14 residues long. V lost 1 base and J 3 bases, leaving 8 bases between the germline ends. This sample is drawn from a study of post-analysis software for immune sequencing data. Included in the TCR beta cDNA libraries were unique molecular identifiers. TCRdb reprocessed the PCR reads via MiXCR and lists one record per CDR3 protein. The table includes roughly 730,000 distinct CDR3 sequences, around 27% detected once. Study conclusions and caveats: A few TRBV segments appeared more often in patients than in controls, and TRBV5-6, TRBV5-1 and TRBV20-1 were among these.

The chain has TRBV15 and TRBJ2-3; no reliable D call. The clonotype originates from a girl between 5 and 17 years old with multiple sclerosis. Sample: blood. CDR3 coding DNA: TGTGCCACCAGCAGAGTATGGCTTACAGATACGCAGTATTTT. This encodes CATSRVWLTDTQYF.